These T cell receptor beta chains were read from a single sample in a study of T cells in Graves' hyperthyroidism and ophthalmopathy. TCRdb called the multiplex PCR reads again in MiXCR, with one record for every CDR3 protein. The sample lists 600,000 to 650,000 distinct CDR3 sequences, 15% to 20% occurring once. The sample taken for sequencing was blood. Receptors originate from a woman in her 30s with Graves' hyperthyroidism. CDR3s leave out the opening cysteine and the closing phenylalanine or tryptophan.

TRBV7-6 ASSISAGGTYNEQF
TRBV3-1 ASSQDSGTGVMDTQY
TRBV6-4 ASREREGNEQF
TRBV12-5 ASGAGGEKETQY
TRBV11-2 ASSIGGRWNEQF
TRBV27 ASRQGAVNTEAF
TRBV20-1 SAVRQPPLNYEQY
TRBV6-6 ASSYGGHDSNQPQH
TRBV6-6 ASSYLAGGRNEQF
TRBV6-2/TRBV6-3 ASSYRSGELF
TRBV6-2/TRBV6-3 ASSFRDPYNEQF
TRBV20-1 SARGQPSYGYT
TRBV7-3 ASSLTRGSNEQF
TRBV15 ATSLGAGGSYEQY
TRBV6-1 ASAWSPNEKLF
TRBV7-3 ASSPAVGSGGPGDTQY
TRBV6-2/TRBV6-3 ASSYSKLKGGKYEQY
TRBV25-1 ASSGTGYLYEQY
TRBV2 ASSVRVFNEQY
TRBV12-3/TRBV12-4 ASSLRRSYEQY
TRBV6-2/TRBV6-3 ASSYSPTGVQY
TRBV7-8 ASSLAGTGNLLH
TRBV7-3 ASSLTLGAEQY
TRBV5-8 ASSRSSHDNEQF
TRBV4-1 ASSQRQPSTDTQY
TRBV14 ASSLGNGELF
TRBV3-1 ASSQDERVPLYNEQF
TRBV7-2 ASSLRDREIIYLPTDTQY
TRBV28 ASRYTGTGWYEQY
TRBV12-3/TRBV12-4 ASSLAMAGAQGKNIQY
TRBV2 ARGADSTEAF
TRBV7-2 ASSFISGDTDTQY
TRBV4-2 ASSQGGAGGAGELF
TRBV27 ASTTFSSASTDTQY
TRBV20-1 SATTDRNSPLH
TRBV24-1 ATSDLHQTGTPGELF
TRBV12-5 ASGLNRANEQF
TRBV2 ASGGTSGSPPILF
TRBV5-1 ASSPRTSGYTDTQY
TRBV6-1 ASTWTGRSEQY
TRBV18 ASSPATSYQETQY
TRBV30 AWILAGGDGDTQY
TRBV2 ASEIGTGGNIQY
TRBV29-1 SVDYLSNTGELF
TRBV2 ASSEAIGTPYEQY
TRBV6-1 ASRGGSTFQY
TRBV5-5 ASSLTTGTAEQY
TRBV20-1 SARDWGNLRGYSEAF
TRBV6-2/TRBV6-3 ASKRGGTYEQY
TRBV24-1 ATSEGLYSRGYT
TRBV20-1 SARAPGLGSNQPQH
TRBV29-1 STWDSGNTDTQY
TRBV5-1 ASSSDKAYGYT
TRBV18 ASSPPHNEQF